The present entry profiles one T cell receptor beta chain with its context. The antigen is undetermined. Sequencing used immunoSEQ multiplex PCR; TCRdb keeps in-frame clones, though not all of them. Of tens of thousands of clones listed, approximately 87% are singletons. The data originate from a study of OX40 agonist ivuxolimab in advanced cancers. Study at large: Allowance was made for prior anti-PD-1, anti-PD-L1 or anti-CTLA-4 therapy, and 35% to 40% had some. Study-wide findings and caveats: Those patients achieving a partial response at 0.1-3.0 mg/kg showed among the lowest clonal expansion. In the 0.1 to 3.0 mg/kg range, CD4+ and CD8+ blood T cells had expanded clonally by week 6.

CDR3 length: 14 residues. The sequence came from an adult with an advanced solid tumor such as melanoma, head and neck, liver or kidney cancer. Sequenced material: CD4+ or CD8+ T cells sorted from blood, taken in a trial of the OX40 agonist ivuxolimab. V is TRBV1 and J is TRBJ2-7; no check of the table's D call, TRBD1, against the DNA was made. TRBV1 is flagged as a pseudogene. The CDR3 DNA is TGCACCATCCCGGACAGGGGTAACCCCTACGAGCAGTACTTC. It translates to CTIPDRGNPYEQYF.